The 2 T cell receptor beta chains listed next were all sequenced from one sample in a study of control samples from healthy donors and cancer patients. The data were produced by immunoSEQ multiplex PCR, yet TCRdb's version contains in-frame clones alone and is incomplete. The sample lists about 130,000 clones, about 90% occurring once. Sequencing was carried out using PBMCs. The receptors here all came from a man in his fifties with head and neck cancer.

The chain is built from TRBV5-1 and TRBJ2-3; 10 positions match TRBD2. This CDR3 spans 17 amino acids. Germline assignment: CDR1 SGHRS and CDR2 YFSETQ. V was pared by 0 bases and J by 6 bases, with 10 bases of the junction left unmatched. The DNA of the CDR3 is TGCGCCAGCAGCTTGGCCGGGGCTAGCGGGGGATTTGATACGCAGTATTTT. Protein sequence: CASSLAGASGGFDTQYF.

V and J are TRBV2 and TRBJ2-1, with 12 nucleotides matching TRBD2. V shed 5 bases, J shed 6 bases, and the junction held 5 bases outside the gene matches. Germline V gene sequence: CDR1 SNHLY, CDR2 FYNNEI. The CDR3 consists of 15 residues. CDR3 loop: CASSWRTSGVNEQFF. CDR3 in DNA: TGTGCCAGCAGTTGGAGGACTAGCGGGGTCAATGAGCAGTTCTTC.